Included here is one T cell receptor beta chain sequence, with context. Its target is unknown. This record comes from a study of OX40 agonist ivuxolimab in advanced cancers. Overall study context: Cohort: around 83% men, mean age approximately 60, aged about 20 to 85.

Study-level results: Circulating CD4+ and CD8+ T cells showed clonal expansion by week 6 at 0.1 to 3.0 mg/kg. More expanded clones were found, on average, in CD8+ than in CD4+ T cells.

Exclusion of a patient followed from autoimmune disease history or systemic immunosuppression. The data were produced by immunoSEQ multiplex PCR, yet TCRdb's version contains in-frame clones alone and is incomplete. The repertoire includes about 36,000 clones, around 77% of them detected once, and about 19% sits in the top ten. The sequencing used CD4+ or CD8+ T cells sorted from blood, collected in a trial of the OX40 agonist ivuxolimab. The sequence came from an adult with an advanced solid tumor such as melanoma, head and neck, liver or kidney cancer.

The CDR3, as DNA: TGTGCCAGTAGCCCGGTATTAGCGGCCGTTATCTCCTACAATGAGCAGTTCTTC. This gives the protein CASSPVLAAVISYNEQFF. This chain uses TRBV19 with TRBJ2-1, with D possibly TRBD2 on 6 matching bases. There are 18 residues in the CDR3. Trimming pared 6 bases from V and 0 bases from J, leaving 21 bases between. In germline, CDR1 is LNHDA, CDR2 SQIVND (reference sequence).